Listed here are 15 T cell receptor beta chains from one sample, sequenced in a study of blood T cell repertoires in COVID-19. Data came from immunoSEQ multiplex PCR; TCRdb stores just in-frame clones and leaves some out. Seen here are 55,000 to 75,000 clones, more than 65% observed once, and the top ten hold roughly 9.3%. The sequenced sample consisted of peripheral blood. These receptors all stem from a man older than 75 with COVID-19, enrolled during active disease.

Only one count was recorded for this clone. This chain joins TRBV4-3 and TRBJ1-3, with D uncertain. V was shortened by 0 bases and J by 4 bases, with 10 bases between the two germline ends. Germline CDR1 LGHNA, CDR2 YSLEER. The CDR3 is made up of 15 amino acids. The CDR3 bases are TGCGCCAGCAGCCAAGATCAGGTTGGCGGAAACACCATATATTTT. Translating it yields CASSQDQVGGNTIYF.

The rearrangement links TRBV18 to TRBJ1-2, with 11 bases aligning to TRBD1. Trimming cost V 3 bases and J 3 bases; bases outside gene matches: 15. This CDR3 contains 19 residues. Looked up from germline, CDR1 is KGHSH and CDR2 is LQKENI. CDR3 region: CASSPTGPRTGGLDYGYTF. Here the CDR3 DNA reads TGTGCCAGCTCACCGACCGGCCCCCGGACAGGGGGCCTAGACTATGGCTACACCTTC. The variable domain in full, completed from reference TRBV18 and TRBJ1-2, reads NAGVMQNPRHLVRRRGQEARLRCSPMKGHSHVYWYRQLPEEGLKFMVYLQKENIIDESGMPKERFSAEFPKEGPSILRIQQVVRGDSAAYFCASSPTGPRTGGLDYGYTFGSGTRLTVV.

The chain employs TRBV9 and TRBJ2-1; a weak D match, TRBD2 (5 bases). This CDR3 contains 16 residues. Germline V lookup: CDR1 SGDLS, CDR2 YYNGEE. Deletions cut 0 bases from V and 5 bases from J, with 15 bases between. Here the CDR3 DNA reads TGTGCCAGCAGCGTAGATGGACTCCGTTACCACAATGAGCAGTTCTTC. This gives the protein CASSVDGLRYHNEQFF.

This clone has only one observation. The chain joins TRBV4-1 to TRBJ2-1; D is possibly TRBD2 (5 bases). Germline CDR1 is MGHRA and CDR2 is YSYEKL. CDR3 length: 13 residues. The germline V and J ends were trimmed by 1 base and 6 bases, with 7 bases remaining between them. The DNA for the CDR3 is TGCGCCAGCAGCCAAGTAACTAGCAATGAGCAGTTCTTC. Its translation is CASSQVTSNEQFF.

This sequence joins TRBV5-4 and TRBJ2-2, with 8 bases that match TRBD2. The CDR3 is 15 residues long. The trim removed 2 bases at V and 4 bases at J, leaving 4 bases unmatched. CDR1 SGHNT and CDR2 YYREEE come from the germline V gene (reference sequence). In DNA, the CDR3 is TGTGCCAGCAGCTTTAGCGGGGAGCGCACCGGGGAGCTGTTTTTT. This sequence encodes CASSFSGERTGELFF.

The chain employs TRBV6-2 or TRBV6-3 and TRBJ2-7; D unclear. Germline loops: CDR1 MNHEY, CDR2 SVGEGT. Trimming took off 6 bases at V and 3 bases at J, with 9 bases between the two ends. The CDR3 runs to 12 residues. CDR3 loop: CASSRANYEQYF. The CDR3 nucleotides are TGTGCCAGCAGCCGGGCCAACTACGAGCAGTACTTC.

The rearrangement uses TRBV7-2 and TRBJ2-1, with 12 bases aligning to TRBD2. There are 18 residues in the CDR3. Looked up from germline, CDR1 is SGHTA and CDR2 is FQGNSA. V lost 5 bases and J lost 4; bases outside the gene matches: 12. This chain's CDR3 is CASSLEASGGALYNEQFF. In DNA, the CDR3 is TGTGCCAGCAGCCTGGAGGCTAGCGGGGGGGCCCTGTACAATGAGCAGTTCTTC.

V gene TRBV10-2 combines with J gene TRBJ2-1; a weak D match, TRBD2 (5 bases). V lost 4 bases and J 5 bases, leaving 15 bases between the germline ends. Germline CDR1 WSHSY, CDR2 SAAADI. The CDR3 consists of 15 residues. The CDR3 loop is CASSGRVAGNNEQFF. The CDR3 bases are TGCGCCAGCAGTGGAAGGGTAGCCGGGAACAATGAGCAGTTCTTC.

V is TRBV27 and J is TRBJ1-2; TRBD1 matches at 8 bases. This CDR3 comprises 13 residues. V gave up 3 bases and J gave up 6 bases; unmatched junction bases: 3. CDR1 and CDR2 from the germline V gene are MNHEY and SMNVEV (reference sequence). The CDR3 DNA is TGTGCCAGCAGTTTCAGGACAGGGAATGGCTACACCTTC. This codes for CASSFRTGNGYTF.

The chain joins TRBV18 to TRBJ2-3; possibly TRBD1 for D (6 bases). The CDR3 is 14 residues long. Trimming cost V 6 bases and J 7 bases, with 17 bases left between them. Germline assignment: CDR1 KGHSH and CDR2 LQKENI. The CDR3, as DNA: TGTGCCAGCTCGGGCAGGGGAGTAGGGAATACGCAGTATTTT. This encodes CASSGRGVGNTQYF.

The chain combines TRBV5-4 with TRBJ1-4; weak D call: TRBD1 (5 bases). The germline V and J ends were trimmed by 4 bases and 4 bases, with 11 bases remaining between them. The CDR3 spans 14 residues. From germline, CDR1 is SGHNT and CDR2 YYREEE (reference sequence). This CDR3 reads CASSLLGGNEKLFF. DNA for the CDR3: TGTGCCAGCAGCCTTCTGGGGGGTAATGAAAAACTGTTTTTT.

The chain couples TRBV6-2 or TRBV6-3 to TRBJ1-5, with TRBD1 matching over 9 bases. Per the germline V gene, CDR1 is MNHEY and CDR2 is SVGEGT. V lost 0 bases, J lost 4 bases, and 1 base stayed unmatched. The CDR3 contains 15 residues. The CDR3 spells CASSYSTGGNQPQHF. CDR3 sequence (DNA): TGTGCCAGCAGTTACTCGACAGGGGGGAATCAGCCCCAGCATTTT.

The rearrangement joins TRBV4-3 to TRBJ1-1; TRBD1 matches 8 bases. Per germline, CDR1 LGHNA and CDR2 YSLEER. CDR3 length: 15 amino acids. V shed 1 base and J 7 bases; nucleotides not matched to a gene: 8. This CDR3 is CASSQVLAGGGEAFF. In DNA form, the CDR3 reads TGCGCCAGCAGCCAAGTCCTGGCAGGGGGCGGTGAAGCTTTCTTT.

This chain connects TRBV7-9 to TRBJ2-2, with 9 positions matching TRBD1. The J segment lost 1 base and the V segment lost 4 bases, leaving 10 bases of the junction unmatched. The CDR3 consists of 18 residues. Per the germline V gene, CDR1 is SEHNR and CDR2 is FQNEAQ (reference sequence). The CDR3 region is CASSYPSQGAKNTGELFF. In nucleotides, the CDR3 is TGTGCCAGCAGCTATCCCTCACAGGGGGCAAAGAACACCGGGGAGCTGTTTTTT.

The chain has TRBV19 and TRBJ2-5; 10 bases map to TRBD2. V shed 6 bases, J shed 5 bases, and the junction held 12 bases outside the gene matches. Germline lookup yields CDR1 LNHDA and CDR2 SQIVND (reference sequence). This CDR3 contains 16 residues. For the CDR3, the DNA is TGTGCCAGTAGGGATTTGCTAGCGGGGGCCAGGGAGACCCAGTACTTC. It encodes CASRDLLAGARETQYF.